This T cell receptor beta chain is drawn from a study of blood T cells in healthy people across ages. The wider study: Template switching recovered approximately one barcoded beta molecule for every two T cells. Study results and limitations: More naive CD4+ cells and higher diversity marked long-lived donors relative to aged donors. Estimated diversity that came from one million T cells was considered an underestimate.

This CDR3 has 15 amino acids. V was pared by 0 bases and J by 3 bases, with 11 bases between. Per germline, CDR1 LNHNV and CDR2 YYDKDF (reference sequence). This clonotype was counted a few times. The antigen remains undetermined. The authors ran a second PCR of roughly 6 to 12 cycles using a sample-barcoded 5' primer and a J-beta primer mix. TCRdb re-called the 5' RACE reads with MiXCR, one entry per CDR3 protein. The sample holds roughly 680,000 distinct CDR3 sequences, 45% to 50% seen once. J is TRBJ1-2 and V is TRBV15, with no clear D. The specimen was blood. The TCR originated in a woman aged 55-69 years in good health. CDR3 bases: TGTGCCACCAGCAGAGATTTCGACAACTACTATGGCTACACCTTC. It is translated as CATSRDFDNYYGYTF.